A single sample is the source of the 18 T cell receptor beta chains below, sequenced in a study of T cells in Graves' hyperthyroidism and ophthalmopathy. The source material, RNA transcripts, was used to amplify TCR beta CDR3 regions. HTBI primers were employed in a first-round RT-PCR of the TCR CDR3. TCRdb redid the calling of the multiplex PCR reads with MiXCR, one entry per CDR3 protein. Among about 560,000 distinct CDR3 sequences listed, approximately 15% were seen once. Sequenced sample: blood. All receptors derive from a woman under 30 with Graves' hyperthyroidism.

This chain links TRBV4-1 with TRBJ2-1; TRBD1 or TRBD2 may be the D gene (5 bases each). This CDR3 has 16 amino acids. The germline V gene has CDR1 MGHRA and CDR2 YSYEKL. Trimming cost V 1 base and J 2 bases, with 12 bases left between them. CDR3 in amino acids: CASSQVPGRPYNEQFF. CDR3 coding DNA: TGCGCCAGCAGCCAAGTCCCGGGACGACCCTACAATGAGCAGTTCTTC.

This clonotype appeared many times. The chain joins TRBV20-1 to TRBJ2-5; D is uncertain. The CDR3 sequence is 12 residues long. Germline lookup yields CDR1 DFQATT and CDR2 SNEGSKA (reference sequence). Trimming removed 3 bases from V and 5 bases from J, with 10 bases in between. The CDR3 bases are TGCAGTGCTAGTTCGCGTGGGGAGACCCAGTACTTC. As protein: CSASSRGETQYF.

The gene calls are TRBV30 and TRBJ2-5; possible D gene TRBD1, 7 bases. The V and J ends lost 7 bases and 5 bases respectively, with 23 bases between them. The CDR3 extends over 15 amino acids. Germline V lookup: CDR1 GTSNPN, CDR2 SVGIG (reference sequence). This chain's CDR3 is CAFGRPTGRWETQYF. The DNA for the CDR3 is TGTGCCTTCGGCCGCCCGACAGGGAGGTGGGAGACCCAGTACTTC.

This chain connects TRBV6-1 to TRBJ2-4; TRBD1 matches 11 bases. This CDR3 has 19 amino acids. J gave up 0 bases and V 2 bases, and 9 bases lay outside the gene matches. The germline gives CDR1 MNHNS, CDR2 SASEGT. CDR3 residues: CASSEFGQGAWGAKNIQYF. The CDR3 nucleotides read TGTGCCAGCAGTGAATTCGGACAGGGGGCATGGGGAGCCAAAAACATTCAGTACTTC.

This clonotype showed up many times. V gene TRBV18 combines with J gene TRBJ1-1, with a tentative D call TRBD1 (5 bases). CDR1 is KGHSH and CDR2 is LQKENI in the germline V gene. V dropped 4 bases and J dropped 6 bases, with 15 bases sitting between them. This CDR3 has 14 amino acids. The DNA of the CDR3 is TGTGCCAGCTCACTCATGGCAGGGCCCGCTGAAGCTTTCTTT. This encodes CASSLMAGPAEAFF.

V and J are TRBV5-4 and TRBJ2-4; D not certain. CDR1 is SGHNT, CDR2 YYREEE, per germline (reference sequence). The CDR3 loop spans 14 amino acids. V was shortened by 3 bases and J by 3 bases, with 10 bases between the two germline ends. CDR3 nucleotide sequence: TGTGCCAGCAGCTCACTGGCAGGCAAAAACATTCAGTACTTC. Amino acid sequence: CASSSLAGKNIQYF. The variable domain in full, completed from reference TRBV5-4 and TRBJ2-4, reads ETGVTQSPTHLIKTRGQQVTLRCSSQSGHNTVSWYQQALGQGPQFIFQYYREEENGRGNFPPRFSGLQFPNYSSELNVNALELDDSALYLCASSSLAGKNIQYFGAGTRLSVL.

There are a few counts of this clonotype. The chain combines TRBV13 with TRBJ2-7, with D possibly TRBD1 on 6 matching bases. The CDR3 is made up of 15 amino acids. V gave up 2 bases and J gave up 3 bases, with 14 bases separating them. Germline lookup yields CDR1 PRHDT and CDR2 FYEKMQ (reference sequence). The DNA of the CDR3 is TGTGCCAGCAGCTTATTGCAGGGGAGTAGCTACGAGCAGTACTTC. It is translated as CASSLLQGSSYEQYF.

The V call is TRBV15, the J call TRBJ1-2; 10 bases match TRBD1. The CDR3 has 15 amino acids. V shed 0 bases and J 3 bases; nucleotides not matched to a gene: 1. CDR1 LNHNV and CDR2 YYDKDF come from the germline V gene (reference sequence). This CDR3 is CATSRDGTGDYGYTF. DNA for the CDR3: TGTGCCACCAGCAGAGACGGGACAGGGGACTATGGCTACACCTTC.

The rearrangement links TRBV20-1 to TRBJ1-5; 12 bases align to TRBD1. The CDR3 has 16 amino acids. Per the germline V gene, CDR1 is DFQATT and CDR2 is SNEGSKA (reference sequence). V was clipped by 0 bases and J by 9 bases; unmatched bases: 9. The CDR3 DNA reads TGCAGTGCTAGAGACCGGGACAGGGGGCATGTGGGGCCCCAGCATTTT. Its protein product is CSARDRDRGHVGPQHF.

J is TRBJ2-5 and V is TRBV4-3; D may be TRBD2 (5 bases). This CDR3 has 14 residues. Germline values: CDR1 LGHNA, CDR2 YSLEER. V lost 1 base to trimming and J lost 5 bases, with 11 bases between them. In DNA form, the CDR3 reads TGCGCCAGCAGCCAAGTGGGTAGCGTGGAGACCCAGTACTTC. Translated, it gives CASSQVGSVETQYF.

This clonotype turned up a few times. The gene calls are TRBV7-2 and TRBJ2-7; D not resolved. The CDR3 extends over 14 amino acids. The V gene lost 0 bases and the J gene lost 0 bases, with 6 bases spanning the gap. CDR1 and CDR2 (germline): SGHTA, FQGNSA. CDR3 residues: CASSLATSSYEQYF. DNA of the CDR3: TGTGCCAGCAGCTTAGCAACCTCCTCCTACGAGCAGTACTTC.

This chain links TRBV27 with TRBJ2-7; D perhaps matches TRBD2 (5 bases). Germline V gives CDR1 MNHEY, CDR2 SMNVEV (reference sequence). The CDR3 is 13 residues long. V was clipped by 10 bases and J by 2 bases, with 15 bases between them. Here the CDR3 reads CATGSGLAYEQYF. For the CDR3, the DNA is TGTGCCACGGGAAGTGGGCTAGCCTACGAGCAGTACTTC.

The V gene is TRBV24-1, the J gene TRBJ2-1, with TRBD1 identical over 10 bases. V trimming: 5 bases; J trimming: 5 bases; junction bases outside the gene matches: 8. The germline V gene has CDR1 KGHDR and CDR2 SFDVKD. The length of the CDR3 is 16 residues. The CDR3 region has the DNA TGTGCCACCAGTGCTGCGGACAGGGGGAAAGACAATGAGCAGTTCTTC. Its protein product is CATSAADRGKDNEQFF.

Of note for this clonotype: One junction end does not reproduce the germline sequence, and a read error may be involved. The chain joins TRBV6-9 to TRBJ2-5, with D possibly TRBD1 on 6 matching bases. CDR3 size: 16 residues. Germline V gene lookup returns CDR1 MNHGY and CDR2 SVAAGI. CDR3 sequence reads: CPSSLTHRVTKETQYF. The CDR3 nucleotides are TGTCCCAGCAGTCTGACCCACAGGGTAACCAAAGAGACCCAGTACTTC.

This clonotype was recorded at least ten times. The rearrangement uses TRBV11-2 and TRBJ2-3; 10 nucleotides align to TRBD2. The CDR3 covers 16 residues. Looked up from germline, CDR1 is SGHAT and CDR2 is FQNNGV. The V segment lost 1 base and the J segment 5 bases; nucleotides outside the gene matches: 6. CDR3 sequence (DNA): TGTGCCAGCAGCTTAGGCCCTAGCGGGGGCCTAGATACGCAGTATTTT. The encoded protein is CASSLGPSGGLDTQYF.

Ten or more counts support this clonotype. The CDR3 sequence: CASSPPDRAGGEQYF. As DNA, the CDR3 is TGTGCCAGCTCACCCCCGGACAGGGCTGGGGGCGAGCAGTACTTC. The rearrangement links TRBV18 to TRBJ2-7; 8 bases line up with TRBD1. Losses at the gene ends were 3 bases for V and 6 bases for J; bases not matched to a gene: 10. Germline V gene sequence: CDR1 KGHSH, CDR2 LQKENI. The CDR3 totals 15 residues.

This clonotype was observed a few times. The rearrangement joins TRBV6-2 or TRBV6-3 to TRBJ2-7; D perhaps matches TRBD1 (6 bases). The V end was cut by 2 bases, the J end by 3 bases, with 14 bases between. The CDR3 is 15 amino acids. Looked up from germline, CDR1 is MNHEY and CDR2 is SVGEGT. The CDR3 reads CASSYDQGWSYEQYF. The DNA of the CDR3 is TGTGCCAGCAGTTACGATCAGGGGTGGAGCTACGAGCAGTACTTC.

The V gene is TRBV28, the J gene TRBJ1-1; 9 bases match TRBD1. Germline trimming cut 5 bases from V and 7 bases from J; bases unmatched to any gene: 8. The CDR3 runs to 14 residues. CDR1 and CDR2 from the germline V gene are MDHEN and SYDVKM. The CDR3 DNA is TGTGCCAGCAGTCCACCGGACAGGGGAGATGAAGCTTTCTTT. Translation: CASSPPDRGDEAFF.